These T cell receptor beta chains were read from a single sample in a study of T cells after yellow fever vaccination. Using its own MiXCR run on the 5' RACE reads, TCRdb lists one record per CDR3 protein. The sample shows some 600,000 distinct CDR3 sequences, 10% to 15% of them seen only once. The sequenced sample was PBMCs, obtained on the day of the yellow fever booster vaccination. The receptors derive from a man aged 25-40 years who received the YFV17D yellow fever vaccine. Each CDR3 is given with its conserved first and last residue. A D gene is named only where the DNA matches it firmly. Size tells how often a clone was seen (once, few, many) or the class of an expanded clone, and some rows leave it out.

>TRBV9|.|TRBJ2-5|few
TGTGCCAGCAGCGTGTCCGGGACAAATCAAGAGACCCAGTACTTC
CASSVSGTNQETQYF
>TRBV28|TRBD1|TRBJ1-1|few
TGTGCCAGCAGTCCCAGGGGGGCTATGAACACTGAAGCTTTCTTT
CASSPRGAMNTEAFF
>TRBV6-5|TRBD2|TRBJ2-2|.
TGTGCCAGCAGAATACGGCGGGAGCATCCGGAGCTGTTTTTT
CASRIRREHPELFF
>TRBV6-1|.|TRBJ2-1|few
TGTGCCAGCCTCTTTGACCCGTACTACAATGAGCAGTTCTTC
CASLFDPYYNEQFF
>TRBV5-1|.|TRBJ2-2|.
TGCGCCAGCAGACACACCGGGGAGCTGTTTTTT
CASRHTGELFF
>TRBV5-1|TRBD2|TRBJ2-7|.
TGCGCCAGCAGCTCAAATCCTAGCGGGAGTGGGAACGAGCAGTACTTC
CASSSNPSGSGNEQYF
>TRBV11-2|.|TRBJ2-5|many
TGTGCCAGCAGCCCTACCCTACAAGAGACCCAGTACTTC
CASSPTLQETQYF
>TRBV10-1|.|TRBJ2-2|many
TGCGCCAGCAGTGCTTTGGGTGATGGGAACACCGGGGAGCTGTTTTTT
CASSALGDGNTGELFF
>TRBV29-1|.|TRBJ2-1|.
TGCAGCGTTGAGGCCGGGAGCCTTATTGAGCAGTTCTTC
CSVEAGSLIEQFF
>TRBV20-1|.|TRBJ2-7|.
TGCAGTGCTAGAGATCTCCGTGGCGAGCAGTACTTC
CSARDLRGEQYF
>TRBV6-2/TRBV6-3|.|TRBJ2-7|.
TGTGCCAGCAGTAAGACTAACTCCTACGAGCAGTACTTC
CASSKTNSYEQYF
>TRBV29-1|.|TRBJ2-4|.
TGCAGCGTTGTTTACCGGGGCCGTTGGGACATTCAGTACTTC
CSVVYRGRWDIQYF